This T cell receptor beta chain was identified during a study of persistence of HIV-infected CD4 T cells. Broader study findings: The rare CMV-responding cells with HIV-1 proviruses were not separately TCR-sequenced. CMV- and Gag-responding cells had lower TCRbeta richness than CD3/CD28-responding cells.

This clone has only a few counts. Its specificity is not known. Sequencing used immunoSEQ version 4 in survey mode. Repertoires were generated with immunoSEQ multiplex PCR, while TCRdb's copy carries only in-frame clones and drops some. The sample contains tens of thousands of clones, approximately 84% of which appear only once. Cells were stimulated with CMV-infected fibroblast lysates at 10 ug/mL. Sorted nonresponding memory CD4+ T cells were CD40L-negative, CD69-negative, CD45RO-high. Suppressive ART was started during chronic HIV-1 infection in these adults. The germline gives CDR1 SGHDT, CDR2 YYEEEE. V dropped 2 bases and J dropped 3; count of bases not matched to a gene: 3. The CDR3 runs to 14 residues.

This clonotype originated in an adult man with HIV who was CMV-seropositive. This chain uses TRBV5-6 with TRBJ1-1; 8 positions match TRBD1. This specimen was CD4+ T cells sorted from PBMCs after roughly 18-hour stimulation, taken from a patient who received antiretroviral therapy. In DNA, the CDR3 is TGTGCCAGCAGCTTCTTGGACAGGGACACTGAAGCTTTCTTT. Translation gives CASSFLDRDTEAFF.